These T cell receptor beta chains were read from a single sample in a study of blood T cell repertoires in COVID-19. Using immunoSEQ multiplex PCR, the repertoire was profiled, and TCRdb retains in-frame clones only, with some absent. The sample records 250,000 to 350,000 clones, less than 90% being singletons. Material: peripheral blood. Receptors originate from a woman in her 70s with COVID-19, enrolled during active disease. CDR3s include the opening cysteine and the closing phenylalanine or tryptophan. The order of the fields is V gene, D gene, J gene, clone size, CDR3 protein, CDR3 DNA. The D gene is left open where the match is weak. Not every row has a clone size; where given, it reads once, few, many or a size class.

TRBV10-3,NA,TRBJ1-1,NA,CAISDLGQGVGNTEAFF,TGTGCCATCAGTGACCTAGGACAAGGGGTTGGGAACACTGAAGCTTTCTTT
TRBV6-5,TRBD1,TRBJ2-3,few,CASSPGQGITDTQYF,TGTGCCAGCAGTCCGGGACAGGGGATCACAGATACGCAGTATTTT
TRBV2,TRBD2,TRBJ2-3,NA,CASRSPSGGVKDTQYF,TGTGCCAGCAGATCCCCTAGCGGGGGGGTTAAAGATACGCAGTATTTT
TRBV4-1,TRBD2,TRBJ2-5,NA,CASSRWTSEGTQYF,TGCGCCAGCAGCCGGTGGACTAGCGAAGGGACCCAGTACTTC
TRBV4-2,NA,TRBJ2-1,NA,CASSQGENEQFF,TGTGCCAGCAGCCAAGGAGAAAATGAGCAGTTCTTC
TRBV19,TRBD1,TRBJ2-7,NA,CASSTRDSSYEQYF,TGTGCCAGTAGTACAAGGGACAGCTCCTACGAGCAGTACTTC
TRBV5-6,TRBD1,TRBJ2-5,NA,CASSLPGGAYQETQYF,TGTGCCAGCAGCTTGCCAGGGGGCGCGTACCAAGAGACCCAGTACTTC
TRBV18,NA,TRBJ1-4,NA,CASSSGRGNEKLFF,TGTGCCAGCTCATCCGGCCGGGGGAATGAAAAACTGTTTTTT
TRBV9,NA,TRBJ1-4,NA,CASSYRGGDEKLFF,TGTGCCAGCAGCTATAGAGGGGGGGACGAAAAACTGTTTTTT
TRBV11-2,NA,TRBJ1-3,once,CASSTGIFSGNTIYF,TGTGCCAGCAGCACAGGAATTTTCTCTGGAAACACCATATATTTT
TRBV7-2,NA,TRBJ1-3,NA,CASSLGGLGGNTIYF,TGTGCCAGCAGCTTAGGAGGTTTAGGAGGAAACACCATATATTTT
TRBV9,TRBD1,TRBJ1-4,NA,CASSRSGTGPTTNEKLFF,TGTGCCAGCAGTCGATCCGGGACAGGCCCCACTACTAATGAAAAACTGTTTTTT
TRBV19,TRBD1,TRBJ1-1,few,CASSTGTGVVAEAFF,TGTGCCAGTAGTACCGGGACAGGGGTAGTGGCTGAAGCTTTCTTT
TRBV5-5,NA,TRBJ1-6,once,CASSLVRGEDSPLHF,TGTGCCAGCAGCTTGGTTCGGGGTGAGGATTCACCCCTCCACTTT
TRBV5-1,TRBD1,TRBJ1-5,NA,CASSWGGQGDQPQHF,TGCGCCAGCAGCTGGGGAGGACAGGGTGATCAGCCCCAGCATTTT
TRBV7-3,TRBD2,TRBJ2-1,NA,CASSLGGVWFF,TGTGCCAGCAGCTTAGGGGGGGTTTGGTTCTTC
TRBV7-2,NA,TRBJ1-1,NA,CASSLGANTEAFF,TGTGCCAGCAGCTTGGGGGCTAACACTGAAGCTTTCTTT
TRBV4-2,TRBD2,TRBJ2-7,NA,CASSPFLLAGASYEQYF,TGTGCCAGCAGCCCCTTCTTACTAGCGGGGGCCTCCTACGAGCAGTACTTC
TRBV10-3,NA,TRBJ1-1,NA,CAISDPRREAFF,TGTGCCATCAGTGATCCCCGGAGGGAAGCTTTCTTT
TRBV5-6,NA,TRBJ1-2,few,CASSSLYGYTF,TGTGCCAGCTCGTCCCTTTATGGCTACACCTTC
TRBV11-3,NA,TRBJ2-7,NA,CASSSMEGEQYF,TGTGCCAGCAGCTCCATGGAGGGCGAGCAGTACTTC
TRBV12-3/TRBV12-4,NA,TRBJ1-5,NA,CASSLDGNQPQHF,TGTGCCAGCAGTTTAGACGGTAATCAGCCCCAGCATTTT
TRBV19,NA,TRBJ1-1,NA,CASSISGATSMNTEAFF,TGTGCCAGTAGTATAAGTGGGGCGACATCTATGAACACTGAAGCTTTCTTT
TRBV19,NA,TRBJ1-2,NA,CASSKAGLKLGYTF,TGTGCCAGTAGTAAAGCAGGTCTAAAACTTGGCTACACCTTC
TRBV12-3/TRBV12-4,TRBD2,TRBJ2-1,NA,CASRGLAHNEQFF,TGTGCCAGCAGGGGACTAGCGCACAATGAGCAGTTCTTC
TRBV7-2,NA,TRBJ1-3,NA,CASSFTGFSGNTIYF,TGTGCCAGCAGTTTCACAGGCTTCTCTGGAAACACCATATATTTT
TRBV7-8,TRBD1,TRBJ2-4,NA,CASSLETTGTGGRNIQYF,TGTGCCAGCAGCTTAGAGACAACCGGGACAGGGGGCAGGAACATTCAGTACTTC
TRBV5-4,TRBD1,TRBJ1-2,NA,CASSPQGVTYGYTF,TGTGCCAGCAGTCCACAGGGGGTTACGTATGGCTACACCTTC
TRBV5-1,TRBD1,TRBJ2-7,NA,CASSFWTGTSSYEQYF,TGCGCCAGCAGCTTCTGGACAGGGACAAGCTCCTACGAGCAGTACTTC
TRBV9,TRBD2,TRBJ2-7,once,CASSVLAGSSYEQYF,TGTGCCAGCAGCGTACTAGCGGGGAGTTCCTACGAGCAGTACTTC
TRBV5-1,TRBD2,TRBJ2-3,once,CASSLGLAGRSTQYF,TGCGCCAGCAGCCTCGGACTAGCGGGGCGGAGTACGCAGTATTTT
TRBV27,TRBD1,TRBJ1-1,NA,CASSSPGQGNTEAFF,TGTGCCAGCAGTTCCCCGGGACAGGGGAACACTGAAGCTTTCTTT
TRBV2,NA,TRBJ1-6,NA,CASSDILTGSPLHF,TGTGCCAGCAGCGACATTCTGACAGGTTCGCCCCTCCACTTT
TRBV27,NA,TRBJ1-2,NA,CASSTRRLNYGYTF,TGTGCCAGCAGTACCCGGAGGCTTAACTATGGCTACACCTTC
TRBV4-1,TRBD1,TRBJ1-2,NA,CASSQRQGSVYGYTF,TGCGCCAGCAGCCAACGACAGGGGTCGGTCTATGGCTACACCTTC
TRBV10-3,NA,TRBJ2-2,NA,CAIGAGNTGELFF,TGTGCCATCGGCGCGGGGAACACCGGGGAGCTGTTTTTT
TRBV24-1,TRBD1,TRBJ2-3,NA,CATSDSKMTGLSTDTQYF,TGTGCCACCAGTGATTCGAAGATGACAGGGCTCAGCACAGATACGCAGTATTTT
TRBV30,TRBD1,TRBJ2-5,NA,CAASRDRQQETQYF,TGTGCCGCCTCCCGGGACAGGCAACAAGAGACCCAGTACTTC
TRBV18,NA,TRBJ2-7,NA,CASSPDSPEQYF,TGTGCCAGCTCACCCGACAGCCCCGAGCAGTACTTC
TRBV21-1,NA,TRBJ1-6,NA,CASSKGTAHNSPLHF,TGTGCCAGCAGCAAAGGTACAGCTCATAATTCACCCCTCCACTTT
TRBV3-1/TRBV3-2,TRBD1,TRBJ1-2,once,CASSQVQGGYGYTF,TGTGCCAGCAGCCAGGTACAGGGGGGCTATGGCTACACCTTC